Sequencing of this T cell receptor (beta chain) was carried out in a study of type 1 regulatory T cells. Background on the study: T-allo10 is an in vitro-generated, Tr1-enriched CD4 T cell product specific for alloantigen. Points from the study as a whole: Compared with non-type 1 regulatory T cells, type 1 regulatory T cells showed a more restricted TCR repertoire.

The CDR3 length is 16 residues. The ends lost 5 bases at V and 6 bases at J; junction bases unmatched: 12. Germline V gene sequence: CDR1 KGHDR, CDR2 SFDVKD. With regard to this clonotype: Its specificity is unknown.

TCRdb processed the reads anew with MiXCR; each CDR3 protein has one entry. The repertoire holds about 62,000 distinct CDR3 sequences, with roughly two thirds as singletons. Sequenced sample: cultured non-Tr1 T cells, either the whole culture or a sorted T cell fraction (not recorded which). V is TRBV24-1 and J is TRBJ2-1, with TRBD2 matching 7 bases. This sequence originates from a human donor in good health. The CDR3 nucleotides are TGTGCCACCAGTGCCGCGGGGGAGGGTCGGTTCAATGAGCAGTTCTTC. Protein sequence: CATSAAGEGRFNEQFF.